The entry below describes one T cell receptor beta chain. This clonotype came up once. The target of this receptor is not known. Base qualities are not recorded, but no much larger clone differs from it by a single base. One read represents weak support. The sample belongs to a study of breast tumors, draining lymph nodes, adjacent tissues (dated by TCRdb to the mid-2010s). The study in broad terms: Breast cancer patients provided tumor, adjacent nontumor tissue and axillary lymph nodes, and the study compared the TCR beta repertoires across these three sources. The study was designed to assess the relationships and possible T-cell exchange between tumor, surrounding tissue and draining lymph node repertoires in human breast cancer. Study-wide findings and limitations: Rather than being directly demonstrated, the conclusion that tumor T cells originate in lymph nodes was presented as consistent with a hypothesis. Tumor T-cell repertoires showed less diversity than lymph node repertoires and more diversity than nontumor tissue repertoires, and tumor T-cell repertoires showed preferential V and J gene usage. The data were considered consistent with most tumor T cells being derived from the lymph node and subsequently expanding within tumor tissue. In luminal-like breast cancer, tumor and nontumor tissue repertoires resembled each other significantly more than in basal-like breast cancer.

Adjacent samples were composed of nontumor breast tissue surrounding the tumor. The CDR3 numbers 18 residues from cysteine through phenylalanine. The DNA shown is the 54-base CDR3, in frame from base 1. The junction carries 15 bases between V and J, which are trimmed by 1 base and 0 bases respectively. Reading the germline V gene gives CDR1 MGHDK and CDR2 SYGVNS. Reads for this sample came from an Illumina HiSeq 2000. Multiplex PCR amplification was used to generate the TCR beta chain libraries. High-throughput sequencing was used to analyze the amplified TCR beta chain products. The raw public reads went through TCRdb reprocessing: fastp at Q25, MiXCR clone calling, in-frame beta chains kept. Each entry merges the rows of one CDR3 protein and shows their most common DNA and genes. Here the sample has about 7,600 distinct CDR3 sequences; 65% to 75% occur a single time. Jointly, the top ten make up under 45% of the sample.

The chain is encoded by TRBV25-1 joined to TRBJ1-4; the D gene assignment is ambiguous. This TCR was sampled from a female donor with breast cancer. Some clones in this sample may be carry-over from other donors' samples. Source material: tumor-adjacent breast tissue. The DNA reads TGTGCCAGCAGTGAATCCCACGGATATACGACAACTAATGAAAAACTGTTTTTT. This sequence encodes CASSESHGYTTTNEKLFF.